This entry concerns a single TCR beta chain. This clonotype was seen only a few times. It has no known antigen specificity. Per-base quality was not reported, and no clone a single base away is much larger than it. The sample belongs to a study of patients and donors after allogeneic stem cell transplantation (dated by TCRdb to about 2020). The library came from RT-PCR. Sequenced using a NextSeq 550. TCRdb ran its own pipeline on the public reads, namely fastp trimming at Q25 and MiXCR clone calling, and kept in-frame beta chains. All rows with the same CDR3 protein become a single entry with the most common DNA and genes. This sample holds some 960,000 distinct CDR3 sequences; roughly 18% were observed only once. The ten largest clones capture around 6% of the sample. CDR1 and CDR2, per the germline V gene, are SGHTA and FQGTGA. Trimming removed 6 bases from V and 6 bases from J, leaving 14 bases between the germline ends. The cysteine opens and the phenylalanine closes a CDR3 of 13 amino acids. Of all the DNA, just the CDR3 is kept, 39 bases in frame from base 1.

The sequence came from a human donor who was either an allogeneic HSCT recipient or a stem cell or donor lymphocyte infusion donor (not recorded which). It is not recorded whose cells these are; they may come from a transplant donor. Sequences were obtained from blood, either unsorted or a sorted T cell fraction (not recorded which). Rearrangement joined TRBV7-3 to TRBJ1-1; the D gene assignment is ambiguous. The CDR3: CASRRMTFPEAFF. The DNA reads TGTGCCAGCAGAAGAATGACATTCCCTGAAGCTTTCTTT.